The clone carrying this T cell receptor (beta chain) was observed a handful of times. The sample originates from a study of blood T cell repertoires in COVID-19. Study information: Whether acute or convalescent, the COVID-19 samples came from the United States, Italy and Spain.

V was clipped by 3 bases and J by 2 bases, with 8 bases between them. From germline, CDR1 is MDHEN and CDR2 SYDVKM. The CDR3 totals 13 residues. Clones were sequenced by immunoSEQ multiplex PCR, and TCRdb holds only the in-frame ones, with some missing. The sample records roughly 150,000 clones, about 82% being singletons. Input material: peripheral blood. This TCR came from a man aged 50 to 59 with acute or convalescent COVID-19. This rearrangement joins TRBV28 to TRBJ2-7; D perhaps matches TRBD2 (6 bases). For the CDR3, the DNA is TGTGCCAGCAGTTTTCTAGCGACCTACGAGCAGTACTTC. The encoded protein is CASSFLATYEQYF. Looking up the rest from reference TRBV28 and TRBJ2-7 gives the full variable domain: DVKVTQSSRYLVKRTGEKVFLECVQDMDHENMFWYRQDPGLGLRLIYFSYDVKMKEKGDIPEGYSVSREKKERFSLILESASTNQTSMYLCASSFLATYEQYFGPGTRLTVT.